Here is one T cell receptor (beta chain) with its context. Positively selected for CCR7, the CD45RO-negative cells used as naive CD8 cells excluded terminally differentiated effector memory CD45RA+ cells. Donors comprised healthy HIV-negative adults lacking recent acute infections or vaccinations. Across several immunoSEQ plates, the genomic DNA of each subset was split evenly. TCRdb's copy holds only in-frame clones and misses some; the assay was immunoSEQ multiplex PCR. The profile shows around 650,000 clones, about 96% of them singletons. This sample was taken from a study of shared clonotypes between healthy human individuals. CDR1 is GTSNPN and CDR2 is SVGIG in the germline V gene (reference sequence). V was pared by 0 bases and J by 4 bases, with 4 bases of the junction left unmatched. CDR3 length: 14 residues.

The sequencing input was naive CD8+ T cells sorted from blood. The chain recombines TRBV30 with TRBJ2-7; TRBD1 matches at 9 bases. This receptor was obtained from a woman in her twenties or thirties in good health. The CDR3 protein is CAWSVGTGRYEQYF. CDR3 DNA: TGTGCCTGGAGTGTGGGGACAGGGAGGTACGAGCAGTACTTC.